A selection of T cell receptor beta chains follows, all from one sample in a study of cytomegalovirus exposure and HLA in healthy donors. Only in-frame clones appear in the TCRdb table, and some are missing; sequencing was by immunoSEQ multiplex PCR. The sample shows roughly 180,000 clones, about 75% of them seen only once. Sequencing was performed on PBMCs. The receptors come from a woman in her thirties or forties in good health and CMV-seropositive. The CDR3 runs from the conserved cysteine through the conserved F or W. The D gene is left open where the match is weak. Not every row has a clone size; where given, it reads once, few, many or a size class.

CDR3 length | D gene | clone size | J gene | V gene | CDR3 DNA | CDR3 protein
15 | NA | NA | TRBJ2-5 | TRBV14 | TGTGCCAGCAGCCAGACCCGGGGTAGCTGGGAGACCCAGTACTTC | CASSQTRGSWETQYF
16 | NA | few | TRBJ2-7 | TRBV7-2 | TGTGCCAGCAGCTTAGGTGGTTCGGCAGGGTTACACGAGCAGTACTTC | CASSLGGSAGLHEQYF
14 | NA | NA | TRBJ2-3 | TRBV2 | TGTGCCAGCAGTGCTGGGAGCGGGACAGATACGCAGTATTTT | CASSAGSGTDTQYF
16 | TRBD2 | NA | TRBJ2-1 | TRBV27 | TGTGCCAGCAGTTTATGGTCTAGCGGGAGTAGTAATGAGCAGTTCTTC | CASSLWSSGSSNEQFF
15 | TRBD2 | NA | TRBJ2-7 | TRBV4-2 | TGTGCCAGCAGCCAAGCATTCGGGAGGGACTACGAGCAGTACTTC | CASSQAFGRDYEQYF
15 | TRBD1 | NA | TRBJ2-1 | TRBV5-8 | TGTGCCAGCAGCTTTACAGGGGGCGAACTTGGGGAGCAGTTCTTC | CASSFTGGELGEQFF
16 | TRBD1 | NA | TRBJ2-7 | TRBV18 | TGTGCCAGCTCACCGGGTAGGGACAGGGTGATATACGAGCAGTACTTC | CASSPGRDRVIYEQYF
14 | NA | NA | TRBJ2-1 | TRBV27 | TGTGCCAGCCGTGCCGTGGCCTTCTACAATGAGCAGTTCTTC | CASRAVAFYNEQFF
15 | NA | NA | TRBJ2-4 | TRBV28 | TGTGCCAGCAGTTTATTTCTTCCGGAGGGAGACATTCAGTACTTC | CASSLFLPEGDIQYF
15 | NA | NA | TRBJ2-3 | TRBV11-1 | TGTGCCAGCAGCCCACCCGAGAGGGCGACAGATACGCAGTATTTT | CASSPPERATDTQYF
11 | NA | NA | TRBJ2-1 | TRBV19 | TGTGCCAGTAGTTACTACAATGAGCAGTTCTTC | CASSYYNEQFF
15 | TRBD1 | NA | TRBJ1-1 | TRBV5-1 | TGCGCCAGCAGCTTGGTACAGGGGCTGAACACTGAAGCTTTCTTT | CASSLVQGLNTEAFF
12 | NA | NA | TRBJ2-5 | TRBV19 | TGTGCCAGTAGTAAGGGGTCAGAGACCCAGTACTTC | CASSKGSETQYF
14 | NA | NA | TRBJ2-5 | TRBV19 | TGTGCCAGTAGTTATTCAGCGAACCAAGAGACCCAGTACTTC | CASSYSANQETQYF
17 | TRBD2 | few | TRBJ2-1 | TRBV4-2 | TGTGCCAGCAGCGGTAATAGCGGGAGGTTGCCCTACAATGAGCAGTTCTTC | CASSGNSGRLPYNEQFF
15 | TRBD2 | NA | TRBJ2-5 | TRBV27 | TGTGCCAGCAGTTCACTGACTAGCGGGGGGGAGACCCAGTACTTC | CASSSLTSGGETQYF
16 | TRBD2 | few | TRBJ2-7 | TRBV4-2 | TGTGCCAGCAGCCAATCAGCGGGAGGGCCGTTGAACGAGCAGTACTTC | CASSQSAGGPLNEQYF
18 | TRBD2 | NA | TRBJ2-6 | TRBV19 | TGTGCCAGTAGCCCGATTTCGGGGGGTTACTCTGGGGCCAACGTCCTGACTTTC | CASSPISGGYSGANVLTF
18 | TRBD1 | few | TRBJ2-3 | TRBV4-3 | TGCGCCAGCAGCCAAGGGACAGGGGGGCAATCTAGCACAGATACGCAGTATTTT | CASSQGTGGQSSTDTQYF
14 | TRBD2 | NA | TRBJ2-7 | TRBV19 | TGTGCCAGTAGGACCACTAGCGATTCTTACGAGCAGTACTTC | CASRTTSDSYEQYF